These 10 T cell receptor beta chains were all obtained from the same sample, sequenced in a study of vaccination and CD4 T cells after COVID-19. Described treatment: 10-day PBMC culture with coronavirus spike peptide pools or control peptides (ViraFEST assay). Their specific antigens are unknown. An Oncomine TCR Beta short-read assay was used to sequence the DNA from cultured CD4+ T cells. From the PCR reads, TCRdb called clonotypes with MiXCR, one entry per CDR3 protein. The data contain roughly 8,400 distinct CDR3 sequences, around two thirds of them singletons. Sequencing was carried out using CD4+ T cells from blood, cultured in vitro. Every receptor here comes from a human donor who had recovered from COVID-19.

The rearrangement joins TRBV7-6 to TRBJ2-3, with D perhaps TRBD2 (5 bases). The CDR3 has 13 residues. Trimming took 5 bases from V and 2 from J, leaving 8 bases between them. Germline CDR1 and CDR2: SGHVS and FNYEAQ. The CDR3 DNA is TGTGCCAGCAGCCCCGGGAACACAGATACGCAGTATTTT. Translated: CASSPGNTDTQYF.

The V gene is TRBV7-6, the J gene TRBJ1-1; D is possibly TRBD1 (6 bases). The germline gives CDR1 SGHVS, CDR2 FNYEAQ. V lost 5 bases and J 6 bases, leaving 13 bases between the germline ends. The CDR3 totals 13 residues. The CDR3 here is CASSPQTGSEAFF. The CDR3 region has the DNA TGTGCCAGCAGCCCCCAAACAGGGTCTGAAGCTTTCTTT.

This chain joins TRBV10-3 and TRBJ1-1; D gene ambiguous. Germline V gene data show CDR1 as ENHRY and CDR2 as SYGVKD. The V gene lost 4 bases and the J gene lost 6 bases, with 9 bases spanning the gap. The CDR3 spans 12 residues. The CDR3 DNA reads as TGTGCCATCAGTGCGAGGAGGGCTGAAGCTTTCTTT. Its translation is CAISARRAEAFF.

V usage is TRBV2 and J usage is TRBJ2-7; D gene uncertain. Trimming shortened V by 10 bases and J by 9 bases, and 19 bases separated the two germline ends. The V gene's germline CDR1 is SNHLY and CDR2 FYNNEI. This CDR3 is built from 12 residues. The DNA of the CDR3 is TGTGCCACCTCCGACTCCAAAGGTGGGCAGTACTTC. Amino acids: CATSDSKGGQYF.

V is TRBV2 and J is TRBJ1-2; tentative D call: TRBD1 (6 bases). The CDR3 consists of 14 residues. Deletions cut 4 bases from V and 7 bases from J, with 16 bases between. Germline loops: CDR1 SNHLY, CDR2 FYNNEI. The CDR3, as DNA: TGTGCCAGCAGTGTGGGGTCGGGGGCACTTGGCTACACCTTC. Its translation is CASSVGSGALGYTF.

This chain links TRBV19 with TRBJ1-2; 10 positions match TRBD1. The CDR3 covers 14 residues. Trimming at V came to 3 bases and at J to 8 bases, leaving 6 bases not matched to a gene. Germline CDR1 reads LNHDA; CDR2 reads SQIVND (reference sequence). CDR3 region: CASSIGTGEAGYTF. The CDR3 region has the DNA TGTGCCAGTAGTATTGGGACAGGGGAGGCAGGCTACACCTTC. The full variable domain, rest sourced from reference TRBV19 and TRBJ1-2, is DGGITQSPKYLFRKEGQNVTLSCEQNLNHDAMYWYRQDPGQGLRLIYYSQIVNDFQKGDIAEGYSVSREKKESFPLTVTSAQKNPTAFYLCASSIGTGEAGYTFGSGTRLTVV.

This clonotype was counted a few times. The rearrangement uses TRBV12-3 or TRBV12-4 and TRBJ2-3; no clear D. The CDR3 consists of 12 residues. V dropped 5 bases and J dropped 5 bases, with 8 bases sitting between them. The CDR3 is CASSITKDTQYF. In DNA, the CDR3 is TGTGCCAGCAGTATTACGAAAGATACGCAGTATTTT.

The chain has TRBV6-1 and TRBJ1-5; TRBD1 agrees at 8 bases. This CDR3 has 15 amino acids. Germline CDR1 reads MNHNS; CDR2 reads SASEGT. The V and J ends lost 6 bases and 4 bases, in that order; junction bases with no gene match: 8. The CDR3 sequence: CASSRGTGNNQPQHF. CDR3 bases: TGTGCCAGCAGCCGCGGGACAGGCAATAATCAGCCCCAGCATTTT.

CDR3 protein: CASRSGVRGDIDEQYF. The CDR3 DNA reads TGTGCCAGCAGGTCCGGCGTCAGGGGGGATATAGACGAGCAGTACTTC. The chain has TRBV28 and TRBJ2-7; the D gene is possibly TRBD1 (7 bases). The CDR3 length is 16 residues. Between the trimmed V and J ends, which lost 6 bases and 5 bases, there was a span of 23 bases. Per the germline V gene, CDR1 is MDHEN and CDR2 is SYDVKM. The entire variable domain, with the rest obtained from reference TRBV28 and TRBJ2-7, is as follows: DVKVTQSSRYLVKRTGEKVFLECVQDMDHENMFWYRQDPGLGLRLIYFSYDVKMKEKGDIPEGYSVSREKKERFSLILESASTNQTSMYLCASRSGVRGDIDEQYFGPGTRLTVT.

V and J are TRBV21-1 and TRBJ2-7; TRBD1 is taken as the D call from the table, unchecked against the DNA. TRBV21-1 counts as a pseudogene. The CDR3 is made up of 15 amino acids. CDR3 sequence (DNA): TGTGCCAGCAGCAAAGAATGGGGGGAATCCTACGAGCAGTACTTC. Its protein is CASSKEWGESYEQYF.